This record looks at one T cell receptor beta chain sequence and its context. The target antigen is unknown. Here immunoSEQ multiplex PCR was the method, and the copy in TCRdb shows in-frame clones only, minus some. The table lists under 100,000 clones, roughly 87% of them singletons. These data belong to a study of T cell responses to AZD1222 COVID-19 vaccine. Study-wide results and limits: CD4 TCRs associated with vaccination spanned spike, dominating at 160-218 and 743-854. At baseline, just a handful of AZD1222 recipients tested seropositive. Vaccination with two AZD1222 doses was followed by a rise in Spike-specific TCR breadth and depth. Repertoires were collected only later (after the peak T cell response had occurred).

The sample in question was peripheral blood, obtained 28 days after the second AZD1222 dose. This receptor was obtained from an adult who received the AZD1222 COVID-19 vaccine.

The CDR3 reads CASSDQGSGANVLTF. In DNA, the CDR3 is TGCGCCAGCAGTGATCAGGGTTCTGGGGCCAACGTCCTGACTTTC. The V and J genes are TRBV10-2 and TRBJ2-6; tentatively, D is TRBD1 (5 bases). This CDR3 comprises 15 residues. In germline, CDR1 is WSHSY, CDR2 SAAADI. Trimming took 3 bases from V and 1 from J, leaving 7 bases between them.